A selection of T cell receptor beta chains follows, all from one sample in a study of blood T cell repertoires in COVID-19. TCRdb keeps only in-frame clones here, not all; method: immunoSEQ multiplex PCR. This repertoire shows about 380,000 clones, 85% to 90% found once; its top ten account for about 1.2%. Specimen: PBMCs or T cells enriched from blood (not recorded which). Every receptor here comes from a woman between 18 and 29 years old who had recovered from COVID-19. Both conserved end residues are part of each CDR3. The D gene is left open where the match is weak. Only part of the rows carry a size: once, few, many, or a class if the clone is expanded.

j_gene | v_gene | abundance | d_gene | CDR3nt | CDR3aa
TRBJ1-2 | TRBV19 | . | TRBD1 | TGTGCCAGTAGTACGCCGCCGGCGGGACAGGGTTCTGGCTACACCTTC | CASSTPPAGQGSGYTF
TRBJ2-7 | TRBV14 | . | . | TGTGCCAGCAGCCTCCGCAGGGTTGGCCACTACGAGCAGTACTTC | CASSLRRVGHYEQYF
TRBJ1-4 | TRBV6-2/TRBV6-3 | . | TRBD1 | TGTGCCAGCAGTTCGACAGGGGGGAGTGAAAAACTGTTTTTT | CASSSTGGSEKLFF
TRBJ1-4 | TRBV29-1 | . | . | TGCAGCGTCCAATCGGGACTCCACACAGGAGCTAATGAAAAACTGTTTTTT | CSVQSGLHTGANEKLFF
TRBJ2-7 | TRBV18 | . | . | TGTGCCAGCTCACCAGGGCAGTGGTCCTACGAGCAGTACTTC | CASSPGQWSYEQYF
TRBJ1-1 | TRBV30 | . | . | TGTGCCTGGAGTGGAACAGGTTCTGAAGCTTTCTTT | CAWSGTGSEAFF
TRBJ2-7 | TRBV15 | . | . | TGTGCCACCAGCAACACCGTCCTCAGCTCCTACGAGCAGTACTTC | CATSNTVLSSYEQYF
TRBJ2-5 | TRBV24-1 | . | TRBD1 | TGTGCCACCAGTGAACCGACAGGGCACCAAGAGACCCAGTACTTC | CATSEPTGHQETQYF
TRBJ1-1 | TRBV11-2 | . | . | TGTGCCAGCAGCCCCCTATACGTCGAAGCTTTCTTT | CASSPLYVEAFF
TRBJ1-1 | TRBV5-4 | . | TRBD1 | TGTGCCAGCACCTTCGGACAGGGGAGCACTGAAGCTTTCTTT | CASTFGQGSTEAFF
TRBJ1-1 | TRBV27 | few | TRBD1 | TGTGCCAGCCCGGGGACAGGGATTGAGGAAGCTTTCTTT | CASPGTGIEEAFF
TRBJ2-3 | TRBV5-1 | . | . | TGCGCCAGCAGCCCGGGGTCCATTACGCAGTATTTT | CASSPGSITQYF
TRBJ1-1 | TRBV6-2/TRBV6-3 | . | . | TGTGCCAGCAGTTACTCGGGGCTGAGTGAAGCTTTCTTT | CASSYSGLSEAFF
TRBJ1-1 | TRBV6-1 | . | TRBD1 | TGTGCCAGCAGTGAATGGACAGGGGAAGAGGACACTGAAGCTTTCTTT | CASSEWTGEEDTEAFF
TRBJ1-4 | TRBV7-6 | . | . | TGTGCCAGCAGCTTAGAAGGGGCTGGGGAAAAACTGTTTTTT | CASSLEGAGEKLFF
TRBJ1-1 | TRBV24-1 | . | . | TGTGCCACCAGTGATAAGGGCAGGGGAAACGCTGAAGCTTTCTTT | CATSDKGRGNAEAFF
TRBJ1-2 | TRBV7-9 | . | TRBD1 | TGTGCCAGCCAGGGGGACCTAAGTGACTATGGCTACACCTTC | CASQGDLSDYGYTF
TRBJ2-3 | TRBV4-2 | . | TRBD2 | TGTGCCAGCAGCCGACACGAAGCGGGGGGGCGGGCAGATACGCAGTATTTT | CASSRHEAGGRADTQYF
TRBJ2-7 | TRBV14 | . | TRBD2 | TGTGCCAGCAGCCCCGGACTTACTAGCGGGGGCTCCTACGAGCAGTACTTC | CASSPGLTSGGSYEQYF
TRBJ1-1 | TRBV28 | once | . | TGTGCCAGCAGTCAGTTGAACACTGAAGCTTTCTTT | CASSQLNTEAFF
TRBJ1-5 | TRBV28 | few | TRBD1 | TGTGCCAGCAACCCAGGGAACAGGGGGAGCAATCAGCCCCAGCATTTT | CASNPGNRGSNQPQHF
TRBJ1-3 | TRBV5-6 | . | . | TGTGCCAGCAGCTTGTCCGGGGTCGGAAACACCATATATTTT | CASSLSGVGNTIYF
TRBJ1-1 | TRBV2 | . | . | TGTGCCAGCAGTGGGGACACAACTGAAGCTTTCTTT | CASSGDTTEAFF
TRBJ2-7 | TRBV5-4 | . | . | TGTGCCAGCAGCTTATATACTGGACAGTCCTACGAGCAGTACTTC | CASSLYTGQSYEQYF
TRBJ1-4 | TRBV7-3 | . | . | TGTGCCAGCAGCTTAACACCGAGGGAAAAACTGTTTTTT | CASSLTPREKLFF
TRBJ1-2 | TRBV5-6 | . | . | TGTGCCAGCAGCTCCGGTGATCGGTATGGCTACACCTTC | CASSSGDRYGYTF
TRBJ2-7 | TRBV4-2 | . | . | TGTGCCAGCAGCCAAGATTTCAGCGCCAACTACGAGCAGTACTTC | CASSQDFSANYEQYF
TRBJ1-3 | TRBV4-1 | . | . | TGCGCCAGCAGCCAAGTCGGGGGGCAGGGGAGAAACACCATATATTTT | CASSQVGGQGRNTIYF
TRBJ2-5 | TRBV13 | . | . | TGTGCCAGCAGCTCCCAAGGACAGAACCAAGAGACCCAGTACTTC | CASSSQGQNQETQYF
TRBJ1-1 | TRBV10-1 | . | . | TGCGCCAGCAGGGCGGGCCCGAACACTGAAGCTTTCTTT | CASRAGPNTEAFF
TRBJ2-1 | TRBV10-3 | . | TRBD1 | TGTGCCATCAGGACAACAGGGGGCGCGGAATACAATGAGCAGTTCTTC | CAIRTTGGAEYNEQFF
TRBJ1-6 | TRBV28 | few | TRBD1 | TGTGCCAGCAGTCCCGCGGACAGGGATGATTCACCCCTCCACTTT | CASSPADRDDSPLHF
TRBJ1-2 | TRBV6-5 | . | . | TGTGCCAGCAGTTACAGTGGCCAGGGTGGTACCTATGGCTACACCTTC | CASSYSGQGGTYGYTF
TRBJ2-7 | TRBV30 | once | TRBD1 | TGTGCCTGGAGTACAGGGGGCCCCTACGAGCAGTACTTC | CAWSTGGPYEQYF
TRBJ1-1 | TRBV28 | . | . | TGTGCCAGCAGTCAGTACACTGAAGCTTTCTTT | CASSQYTEAFF
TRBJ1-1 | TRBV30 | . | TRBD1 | TGTGCCTGGAGTGTCGGACAGGGGCCAACAATGAACACTGAAGCTTTCTTT | CAWSVGQGPTMNTEAFF
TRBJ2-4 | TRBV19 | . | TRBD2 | TGTGCCAGTAGTCGGACTAGCGGGGGTAGCATTCAGTACTTC | CASSRTSGGSIQYF
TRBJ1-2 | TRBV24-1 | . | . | TGTGCCACCTCCTGGGGTTCGGGGGTGACTAACTATGGCTACACCTTC | CATSWGSGVTNYGYTF
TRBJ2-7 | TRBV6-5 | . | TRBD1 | TGTGCCAGCAGTTCCCTGGACAGGGTTAGGTCCAGCGAGCAGTACTTC | CASSSLDRVRSSEQYF
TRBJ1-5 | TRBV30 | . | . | TGTGCCTCCTCCCAATCCCCTGGGGGGGCTGGTCAGCCCCAGCATTTT | CASSQSPGGAGQPQHF
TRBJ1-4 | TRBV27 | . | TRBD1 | TGTGCCAGCAGTCTACCTTGGACAGGGAAGGAGGTAAGTGAAAAACTGTTTTTT | CASSLPWTGKEVSEKLFF
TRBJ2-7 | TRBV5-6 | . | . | TGTGCCAGCAGCCTGGAGCGGCTCTCCTACGAGCAGTACTTC | CASSLERLSYEQYF
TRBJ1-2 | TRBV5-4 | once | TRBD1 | TGTGCCAGCAGGATCAGGGGGAACTATGGCTACACCTTC | CASRIRGNYGYTF
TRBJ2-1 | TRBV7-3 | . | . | TGTGCCAGCAGCTTAGTGGGCAAGAGCTCCTACAATGAGCAGTTCTTC | CASSLVGKSSYNEQFF
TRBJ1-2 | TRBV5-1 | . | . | TGCGCCAGCAAGGACACCTCGAACTATGGCTACACCTTC | CASKDTSNYGYTF
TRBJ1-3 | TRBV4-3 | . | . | TGCGCCAGCAGCCAACTAGGTCAGGGGCTAAAACTTAATAGCTCTGGAAACACCATATATTTT | CASSQLGQGLKLNSSGNTIYF
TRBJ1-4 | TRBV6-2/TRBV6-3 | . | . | TGTGCCAGCAGTTACGAAGACAGTTATGAAAAACTGTTTTTT | CASSYEDSYEKLFF
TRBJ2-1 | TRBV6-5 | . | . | TGTGCCAGCAATGTAGGGTCGGGGGGCTCTAGAATCTTC | CASNVGSGGSRIF
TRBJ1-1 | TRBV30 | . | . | TGTGCCTGGAGTGTACTGAGCGGAACTGAAGCTTTCTTT | CAWSVLSGTEAFF
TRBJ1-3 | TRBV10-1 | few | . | TGCGCCAGCAGTGAAGACTTCAGCTCTGGAAACACCATATATTTT | CASSEDFSSGNTIYF